Described below is a single T cell receptor (beta chain) sequence and its context. Its antigen is as yet unknown. This sample was taken from a study of shared clonotypes between healthy human individuals. Study-wide findings and caveats: Clonotypes that were shared across a few donors made up approximately 5.1% of naive CD4 clonotypes.

A split of CD4+ cells into CD45RA+ naive and CD45RA-negative memory subsets was performed. The repertoire was sequenced with immunoSEQ multiplex PCR; TCRdb's copy has only in-frame clones and lacks some. This sample has over a million clones, with just under 99% found just once. Germline CDR1 reads SEHNR; CDR2 reads FQNEAQ (reference sequence). Trimming removed 6 bases from V and 9 bases from J, with 14 bases in between. This CDR3 is 13 amino acids long. J is TRBJ2-2 and V is TRBV7-9, with TRBD1 as a possible D gene (6 bases). Sequencing was carried out using naive CD4+ T cells sorted from blood. The sample's subset: CD45RA+ positively selected. This sequence originates from a man in his thirties or forties in good health. The DNA of the CDR3 is TGTGCCAGCAGACAGGGCACCCCCCGGGAGCTGTTTTTT. Translated: CASRQGTPRELFF.